This T cell receptor beta chain derives from a study of blood T cell repertoires in COVID-19. Study-level background: Sample material is recorded as cDNA or gDNA derived from T cells, B-cell-depleted T cells, or PBMCs.

The CDR3 has 13 residues. Germline-derived CDR1 and CDR2 are SGHRS and YFSETQ. V shed 0 bases and J shed 7 bases, with 10 bases lying between them. Per the study methods: Quantification of nucleated cells was approximated via reference gene primer amplification. Assay: immunoSEQ multiplex PCR; the TCRdb copy retains only in-frame clones and omits some. Clonal size and the V and J genes are those of that table, whereas D and trimming came from the DNA. The table lists under 300,000 clones, approximately 86% of them singletons, with about 1% in the top ten. Participants' own reports of clinical history determined their cohort assignment.

Sample: PBMCs or T cells enriched from blood (not recorded which). The chain combines TRBV5-1 with TRBJ1-1; TRBD1 is a possible D gene (5 bases). The sequence derives from a woman younger than 45 who had recovered from COVID-19. Here the CDR3 DNA reads TGCGCCAGCAGCTTGGCCGGTACAGGTGAAGCTTTCTTT. Protein product: CASSLAGTGEAFF.